The following is a TCR beta chain sequence with its context. Its target is unknown. This CDR3 contains 14 residues. CDR1 is MNHEY and CDR2 is SVGAGI in the germline V gene. After removal of 6 bases from V and 1 base from J, the junction contained 5 bases not matched to a gene. The data were obtained in a study of cytomegalovirus exposure and HLA in healthy donors. Overall study: The early release's HLA-typed donors yielded roughly 85 million unique TCRs. Whole-study findings and limits: In an earlier analysis, in approximately 630 donors, most V segments appeared productive either ~87% or ~30% of the time. Sequencing likely caused a cluster of highly shared sequence variants.

The PCR had 60 Vbeta and 13 Jbeta primers. Sequencing used immunoSEQ multiplex PCR; TCRdb keeps in-frame clones, though not all of them. The table shows 100,000 to 150,000 clones, with approximately 71% occurring only once. The receptor's source is a woman aged 50 to 65 in good health and CMV-seronegative. The chain has TRBV6-5 and TRBJ2-7, with 8 bases aligning to TRBD1. Material for sequencing was PBMCs. The CDR3 DNA reads TGTGCCAGCAGGCGGGGACAGGAGTCCTACGAGCAGTACTTC. It is translated as CASRRGQESYEQYF.